This TCR beta chain appears in the sequencing data of a study of blood T cell repertoires in COVID-19. Turning to the study itself: Both acute and convalescent COVID-19 samples were obtained from the United States, Italy and Spain. Sources were T cells, B-cell-depleted T cells, or PBMCs; the material itself was cDNA or gDNA.

How the authors handled the data: Estimates of nucleated cell counts were drawn from the amplification of reference gene primers. Sequencing used immunoSEQ multiplex PCR; TCRdb keeps in-frame clones, though not all of them. The V and J calls and clone size come from that table; D and trimming were worked out from the DNA. The repertoire holds around 380,000 clones, with approximately 77% as singletons. The CDR3 extends over 17 amino acids. In germline, CDR1 is SGHNT, CDR2 YENEEA. V was pared by 0 bases and J by 7 bases, with 8 bases of the junction left unmatched. The chain uses TRBV11-3 and TRBJ2-1, with TRBD2 identical over 11 bases. The material sequenced was peripheral blood. The receptor was derived from a human donor with acute or convalescent COVID-19. The donor label of this sample is uncertain. The CDR3: CASSLDPGLAAFNEQFF. The DNA of the CDR3 is TGTGCCAGCAGCTTAGACCCGGGACTAGCGGCTTTTAATGAGCAGTTCTTC.